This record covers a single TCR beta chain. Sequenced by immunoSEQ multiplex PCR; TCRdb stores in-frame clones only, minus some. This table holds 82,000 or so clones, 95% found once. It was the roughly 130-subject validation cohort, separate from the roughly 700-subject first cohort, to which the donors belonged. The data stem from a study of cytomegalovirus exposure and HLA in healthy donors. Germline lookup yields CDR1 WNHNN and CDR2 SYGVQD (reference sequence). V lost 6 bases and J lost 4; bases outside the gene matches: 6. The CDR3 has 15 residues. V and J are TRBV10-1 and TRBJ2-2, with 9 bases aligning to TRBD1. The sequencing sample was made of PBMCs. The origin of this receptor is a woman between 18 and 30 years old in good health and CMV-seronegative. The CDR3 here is CASRAGTGPTGELFF. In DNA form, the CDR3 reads TGCGCCAGCAGGGCCGGGACAGGGCCCACCGGGGAGCTGTTTTTT.